This T cell receptor beta chain stems from a study of response to subunit inactivated influenza vaccine. Regarding the study as a whole: T cells newly recruited by each seasonal influenza vaccination are few, the authors suggested.

V gave up 4 bases and J gave up 7 bases, with 7 bases separating them. The CDR3 has 12 residues. The germline V gene has CDR1 SGHTA and CDR2 FQGNSA. Using its own MiXCR run on the RT-PCR reads, TCRdb lists one record per CDR3 protein. The sample shows about 310,000 distinct CDR3 sequences, 22% of them seen only once. This clonotype was counted between two and nine times. The antigen is unknown. The origin of this receptor is a man between 50 and 69 years old who received an inactivated influenza vaccine. The chain recombines TRBV7-2 with TRBJ1-4; D gene uncertain. The source material was PBMCs from blood, sampled approximately 20 months after vaccination. Written as DNA, the CDR3 is TGTGCCAGCAGCTCCCCCCGTGAAAAACTGTTTTTT. This gives the protein CASSSPREKLFF.